The 24 T cell receptor beta chains below were found in one sample sequenced in a study of T cells in Graves' hyperthyroidism and ophthalmopathy. Regions amplified from RNA transcripts were the TCR beta CDR3 regions. First-round RT-PCR with HTBI primers amplified the TCR CDR3 region. TCRdb reprocessed the multiplex PCR reads with MiXCR, giving one entry per CDR3 protein. This table has under 550,000 distinct CDR3 sequences, approximately 13% appearing once. The source material was blood. Receptor source: a woman between 18 and 29 years old with Graves' hyperthyroidism.

A few counts support this clonotype. The chain couples TRBV30 to TRBJ1-4; TRBD1 agrees at 9 bases. The V gene end was trimmed by 5 bases and the J gene end by 0 bases; junction bases not matched to a gene: 13. Germline lookup yields CDR1 GTSNPN and CDR2 SVGIG (reference sequence). The CDR3 covers 18 residues. The CDR3 nucleotides are TGTGCCTGGGGCTACGACAGGGGGGGCCGCGCAACTAATGAAAAACTGTTTTTT. Residues: CAWGYDRGGRATNEKLFF. Drawing the rest from reference TRBV30 and TRBJ1-4, the complete variable domain is SQTIHQWPATLVQPVGSPLSLECTVEGTSNPNLYWYRQAAGRGLQLLFYSVGIGQISSEVPQNLSASRPQDRQFILSSKKLLLSDSGFYLCAWGYDRGGRATNEKLFFGSGTQLSVL.

There are a few counts of this clonotype. V and J are TRBV20-1 and TRBJ2-7; 7 bases are shared with TRBD1. V lost 3 bases, J lost 3 bases, and 8 bases stayed unmatched. Germline V gene sequence: CDR1 DFQATT, CDR2 SNEGSKA (reference sequence). The CDR3 has 14 amino acids. CDR3 DNA: TGCAGTGCTAGGGATCCGGGACAGAGCTACGAGCAGTACTTC. Protein sequence: CSARDPGQSYEQYF.

This clonotype was seen at least ten times. The chain links TRBV6-1 to TRBJ2-1; D is ambiguous. V was shortened by 5 bases and J by 6 bases, with 2 bases between the two germline ends. CDR3 length equals 10 residues. CDR1 and CDR2 (germline): MNHNS, SASEGT. DNA for the CDR3: TGTGCCAGCAGTCGCAATGAGCAGTTCTTC. Translated: CASSRNEQFF.

The chain is built from TRBV20-1 and TRBJ2-5, with 8 bases lining up with TRBD2. V was pared by 1 base and J by 4 bases, with 11 bases of the junction left unmatched. Germline assignment: CDR1 DFQATT and CDR2 SNEGSKA (reference sequence). CDR3 size: 16 residues. The CDR3 nucleotides are TGCAGTGCTAGAGGCCACAGCGGGAGAGGAGGAGAGACCCAGTACTTC. Its translation: CSARGHSGRGGETQYF.

The V gene is TRBV12-3 or TRBV12-4, the J gene TRBJ2-2, with D hard to call. V was clipped by 7 bases and J by 1 base, with 13 bases between them. The CDR3 contains 15 residues. CDR3 protein: CASTSPLENTGELFF. The DNA of the CDR3 is TGTGCCAGCACCTCTCCGTTGGAGAACACCGGGGAGCTGTTTTTT.

This clonotype was seen ten or more times. The chain couples TRBV2 to TRBJ1-5; 7 bases match TRBD1. Germline lookup yields CDR1 SNHLY and CDR2 FYNNEI. Trimming cost V 4 bases and J 6 bases; bases outside gene matches: 9. The CDR3 sequence is 15 residues long. In nucleotides, the CDR3 is TGTGCCAGCAGTGCGGACAGGCCGGGGACTCAGCCCCAGCATTTT. This encodes CASSADRPGTQPQHF.

This clonotype was seen a few times. The V gene is TRBV27, the J gene TRBJ2-1; the match to TRBD2 covers 8 bases. With V trimmed by 5 bases and J by 5 bases, 2 bases remained unmatched. Germline V gene data show CDR1 as MNHEY and CDR2 as SMNVEV (reference sequence). This CDR3 is 13 amino acids long. CDR3 nucleotides: TGTGCCAGCAGTCTTAGCGGGAACAATGAGCAGTTCTTC. Its protein is CASSLSGNNEQFF.

This chain links TRBV30 with TRBJ1-5; TRBD1 might be the D (5 bases). V was trimmed by 1 base and J by 6 bases, leaving 10 bases between them. The germline CDR1 and CDR2 sequences are GTSNPN and SVGIG (reference sequence). This CDR3 comprises 13 residues. CDR3 DNA sequence: TGTGCCTGGAGTGGGGGCCCCTCTCAGCCCCAGCATTTT. This translates into CAWSGGPSQPQHF.

This clonotype was seen many times. The rearrangement uses TRBV19 and TRBJ2-1; 10 bases agree with TRBD2. The CDR3 is 17 amino acids. Trimming cost V 5 bases and J 0 bases; bases outside gene matches: 7. The germline gives CDR1 LNHDA, CDR2 SQIVND (reference sequence). CDR3 coding DNA: TGTGCCAGTAGTTGGGCTAGCGGGGGAAGCTCCTACAATGAGCAGTTCTTC. Its translation is CASSWASGGSSYNEQFF. The variable domain in full, completed from reference TRBV19 and TRBJ2-1, reads DGGITQSPKYLFRKEGQNVTLSCEQNLNHDAMYWYRQDPGQGLRLIYYSQIVNDFQKGDIAEGYSVSREKKESFPLTVTSAQKNPTAFYLCASSWASGGSSYNEQFFGPGTRLTVL.

This clonotype was seen many times. The V and J genes are TRBV27 and TRBJ2-3; D unclear. This CDR3 spans 16 amino acids. Trimming took 5 bases from V and 6 from J, leaving 21 bases between them. Germline CDR1 is MNHEY and CDR2 is SMNVEV (reference sequence). The CDR3 protein is CASSILDTQGADTQYF. DNA for the CDR3: TGTGCCAGCAGTATCCTCGACACCCAAGGCGCCGATACGCAGTATTTT.

The chain recombines TRBV29-1 with TRBJ1-1, with D possibly TRBD1 on 6 matching bases. Per the germline V gene, CDR1 is SQVTM and CDR2 is ANQGSEA. The CDR3 spans 14 residues. Trimming stripped 4 bases from V and 0 bases from J, with 12 bases between. The CDR3 loop is CSVVGDIMNTEAFF. DNA for the CDR3: TGCAGCGTTGTGGGGGACATAATGAACACTGAAGCTTTCTTT.

This clonotype was detected many times. The chain has TRBV7-2 and TRBJ2-7, with D hard to call. In germline, CDR1 is SGHTA, CDR2 FQGNSA. The V gene lost 6 bases and the J gene lost 2 bases, with 14 bases spanning the gap. The length of the CDR3 is 14 residues. This chain's CDR3 is CASREYTIPYEQYF. Written as DNA, the CDR3 is TGTGCCAGCAGGGAGTACACGATCCCCTACGAGCAGTACTTC. Variable domain in full (rest from reference TRBV7-2 and TRBJ2-7): GAGVSQSPSNKVTEKGKDVELRCDPISGHTALYWYRQSLGQGLEFLIYFQGNSAPDKSGLPSDRFSAERTGGSVSTLTIQRTQQEDSAVYLCASREYTIPYEQYFGPGTRLTVT.

This clonotype was found many times. The V gene is TRBV5-1, the J gene TRBJ2-5; 14 bases line up with TRBD2. The CDR3 is 17 residues long. V dropped 4 bases and J dropped 1; count of bases not matched to a gene: 6. Germline values: CDR1 SGHRS, CDR2 YFSETQ. CDR3 sequence: CASSREGTSGGQETQYF. CDR3 sequence (DNA): TGCGCCAGCAGCCGGGAAGGGACTAGCGGGGGCCAAGAGACCCAGTACTTC.

The chain is built from TRBV20-1 and TRBJ2-5; 13 bases agree with TRBD2. CDR3 length: 15 residues. CDR1 DFQATT and CDR2 SNEGSKA come from the germline V gene (reference sequence). The J segment lost 4 bases and the V segment lost 8 bases, leaving 10 bases of the junction unmatched. For the CDR3, the DNA is TGCAGTCCCAGACTAGCGGGAGGACCAGGAGAGACCCAGTACTTC. Protein sequence: CSPRLAGGPGETQYF.

The sample holds many counts of this clonotype. J is TRBJ2-5 and V is TRBV7-9, with 15 bases that match TRBD2. This CDR3 spans 19 amino acids. Germline lookup yields CDR1 SEHNR and CDR2 FQNEAQ (reference sequence). Germline trimming cut 5 bases from V and 1 base from J; bases unmatched to any gene: 11. Written as DNA, the CDR3 is TGTGCCAGCAGCCCCGCAGGGACTAGCGGGAGGTCCCTCCAAGAGACCCAGTACTTC. It specifies CASSPAGTSGRSLQETQYF.

The chain couples TRBV14 to TRBJ1-2, with 7 bases fitting TRBD1. The CDR3 is 15 amino acids. Germline assignment: CDR1 SGHDN and CDR2 FVKESK. The junction had 14 bases not matched to a gene; V was cut back by 5 bases and J by 8 bases. CDR3 coding DNA: TGTGCCAGCAGCACCCGCCCGACAGGGCGGGGCGGCTACACCTTC. It specifies CASSTRPTGRGGYTF.

This clonotype occurred many times. J is TRBJ2-7 and V is TRBV28; D may be TRBD1 (6 bases). The germline V and J ends were trimmed by 2 bases and 6 bases, with 11 bases remaining between them. Germline loops: CDR1 MDHEN, CDR2 SYDVKM. The CDR3 is 13 residues long. The CDR3 reads CASSLTGMSEQYF. CDR3 DNA: TGTGCCAGCAGTTTAACAGGGATGAGCGAGCAGTACTTC.

There are many counts of this clonotype. The chain recombines TRBV12-3 or TRBV12-4 with TRBJ2-2, with TRBD1 matching 7 bases. V was pared by 4 bases and J by 4 bases, with 9 bases of the junction left unmatched. The CDR3 runs 16 residues. CDR3 sequence reads: CASSYTTGLGTGELFF. CDR3 DNA: TGTGCCAGCAGTTATACGACAGGGTTGGGCACCGGGGAGCTGTTTTTT.

This clonotype was counted between two and nine times. V gene TRBV10-3 combines with J gene TRBJ1-2; D possibly corresponds to TRBD1 (5 bases). The CDR3 totals 13 residues. The germline V gene encodes CDR1 ENHRY and CDR2 SYGVKD. V was pared by 5 bases and J by 1 base, with 8 bases between. DNA for the CDR3: TGTGCCATCAGTTGGGACCTTAACTATGGCTACACCTTC. Translated: CAISWDLNYGYTF.

Many counts were recorded for this clonotype. This sequence joins TRBV7-2 and TRBJ1-2, with TRBD1 matching 9 bases. CDR3 length: 17 residues. V lost 1 base to trimming and J lost 4 bases; unmatched junction nucleotides: 10. Germline V gene data show CDR1 as SGHTA and CDR2 as FQGNSA. CDR3 nucleotides: TGTGCCAGCAGCTTAGGCGCTAACAGGGGGCTTGGCTATGGCTACACCTTC. Translation gives CASSLGANRGLGYGYTF.

The sample holds many counts of this clonotype. The chain has TRBV7-9 and TRBJ1-1, with 8 bases fitting TRBD1. Germline lookup yields CDR1 SEHNR and CDR2 FQNEAQ (reference sequence). The CDR3 extends over 14 amino acids. V was clipped by 5 bases and J by 11 bases; unmatched bases: 13. The CDR3 bases are TGTGCCAGCAGCCGTAAAAGGGGACAGGTCCTGGCTTTCTTT. It codes for CASSRKRGQVLAFF.

The chain joins TRBV19 to TRBJ1-5; 8 bases are shared with TRBD1. V was pared by 3 bases and J by 7 bases, with 8 bases of the junction left unmatched. CDR1 is LNHDA, CDR2 SQIVND, per germline (reference sequence). This CDR3 contains 15 residues. As DNA, the CDR3 is TGTGCCAGTAGTATCAGGACAGGGATGGGACAGCCCCAGCATTTT. It codes for CASSIRTGMGQPQHF.

This clonotype has only a few counts. This sequence joins TRBV5-6 and TRBJ2-1; TRBD2 matches 9 bases. Germline trimming cut 5 bases from V and 7 bases from J; bases unmatched to any gene: 1. The CDR3 is made up of 12 amino acids. The germline gives CDR1 SGHDT, CDR2 YYEEEE. The CDR3 sequence: CASRLAGNEQFF. The CDR3 nucleotides are TGTGCCAGCAGACTAGCGGGTAATGAGCAGTTCTTC.

This clonotype was seen ten or more times. The J gene is TRBJ1-1, the V gene TRBV29-1; maybe TRBD1 (6 bases). Germline V gives CDR1 SQVTM, CDR2 ANQGSEA. V gave up 3 bases and J gave up 1 base, with 15 bases separating them. There are 15 residues in the CDR3. The CDR3 loop reads CSVESAGVGNTEAFF. The CDR3 DNA reads as TGCAGCGTTGAGTCGGCAGGGGTTGGGAACACTGAAGCTTTCTTT.